The clone carrying this TCR beta chain has at least ten counts. TCRdb re-called the 5' RACE reads through MiXCR, storing one row per CDR3 protein. The data hold about 280,000 distinct CDR3 sequences, with approximately 8.5% observed a single time. This CDR3 has 13 residues. Germline lookup yields CDR1 SGHVS and CDR2 FQNEAQ. Trimming pared 5 bases from V and 0 bases from J, leaving 6 bases between. The sample originates from a study of identical twins. These data also featured in a second study, about yellow fever vaccine responses in identical twins.

The sample consisted of memory (CD45RO+) T cells sorted from blood. The sequence came from a woman aged 18 to 35 in good health. The gene calls are TRBV7-8 and TRBJ2-3; D call uncertain. CDR3 DNA sequence: TGTGCCAGCAGCACGACTAGCACAGATACGCAGTATTTT. Translation: CASSTTSTDTQYF.